These T cell receptor beta chains were read from a single sample in a study of shared clonotypes between healthy human individuals. Generated by immunoSEQ multiplex PCR, the TCRdb table keeps only in-frame clones and is missing some. The table shows under 2,500,000 clones, with almost 96% occurring only once. Sequences were obtained from naive CD4+ T cells sorted from blood. These receptors were collected from a young man in good health. Each CDR3 is given with its conserved first and last residue. A D gene is named only where the DNA matches it firmly. Size values are once, few and many counts, or a class for expanded clones, and some rows have none.

CDR3nt: TGTGCCAGCAGCTTAGATGGCGCGGGGGGGAACACAGATACGCAGTATTTT
CDR3aa: CASSLDGAGGNTDTQYF
abundance: NA
j_gene: TRBJ2-3
d_gene: TRBD2
v_gene: TRBV11-2

CDR3nt: TGTGCCAGCAGCTCTACAGGGAGTCAGCCCCAGCATTTT
CDR3aa: CASSSTGSQPQHF
abundance: NA
j_gene: TRBJ1-5
d_gene: NA
v_gene: TRBV7-9

CDR3nt: TGTGCCAGCAGCTTGACAGGGGATTTTTTAAATTCACCCCTCCACTTT
CDR3aa: CASSLTGDFLNSPLHF
abundance: NA
j_gene: TRBJ1-6
d_gene: TRBD1
v_gene: TRBV5-6

CDR3nt: TGCGCCAGCAGCCGCATCGGGAGCAGGGGGACGTCCTACGAGCAGTACTTC
CDR3aa: CASSRIGSRGTSYEQYF
abundance: NA
j_gene: TRBJ2-7
d_gene: NA
v_gene: TRBV4-1

CDR3nt: TGTGCCAGCAGCTTAGCGCCGGGCCGCTCCTACGAGCAGTACTTC
CDR3aa: CASSLAPGRSYEQYF
abundance: NA
j_gene: TRBJ2-7
d_gene: NA
v_gene: TRBV7-9

CDR3nt: TGTGCCAGCAGCTTCGAGCGGAGGAGCACAGATACGCAGTATTTT
CDR3aa: CASSFERRSTDTQYF
abundance: NA
j_gene: TRBJ2-3
d_gene: NA
v_gene: TRBV7-9

CDR3nt: TGTGCCAGCAGTTTATCGAGGGGGCATAGTGGCTACACCTTC
CDR3aa: CASSLSRGHSGYTF
abundance: NA
j_gene: TRBJ1-2
d_gene: TRBD1
v_gene: TRBV27

CDR3nt: TGTGCCAGCAGTATCGACTCCGGACCCTACGAGCAGTACTTC
CDR3aa: CASSIDSGPYEQYF
abundance: NA
j_gene: TRBJ2-7
d_gene: NA
v_gene: TRBV2

CDR3nt: TGTGCCAGCAGCCAGGACCCGGGACAGGGGTCTTATGGCTACACCTTC
CDR3aa: CASSQDPGQGSYGYTF
abundance: NA
j_gene: TRBJ1-2
d_gene: TRBD1
v_gene: TRBV14

CDR3nt: TGCAGCGTTGAGGGGTGGGACAGGGTATACAATGAGCAGTTCTTC
CDR3aa: CSVEGWDRVYNEQFF
abundance: NA
j_gene: TRBJ2-1
d_gene: TRBD1
v_gene: TRBV29-1

CDR3nt: TGTGCCAGCTCCCAGCCGACAGTGTCTGGGGCCAACGTCCTGACTTTC
CDR3aa: CASSQPTVSGANVLTF
abundance: NA
j_gene: TRBJ2-6
d_gene: NA
v_gene: TRBV2

CDR3nt: TGTGCTAGTGCCTCAGGCTTCTCGGGACAGGGGATATACGAGCAGTACTTC
CDR3aa: CASASGFSGQGIYEQYF
abundance: NA
j_gene: TRBJ2-7
d_gene: TRBD1
v_gene: TRBV12-5

CDR3nt: TGTGCCAGCAGCCCAGACACAGATACGCAGTATTTT
CDR3aa: CASSPDTDTQYF
abundance: once
j_gene: TRBJ2-3
d_gene: NA
v_gene: TRBV9

CDR3nt: TGTGCCAGCAGTTACCGGACAGGGGAGAATTCACCCCTCCACTTT
CDR3aa: CASSYRTGENSPLHF
abundance: NA
j_gene: TRBJ1-6
d_gene: TRBD1
v_gene: TRBV2

CDR3nt: TGTGCCAGCAGTTGGGTCTGGGGGATTCAACGCGAGCAGTACTTC
CDR3aa: CASSWVWGIQREQYF
abundance: NA
j_gene: TRBJ2-7
d_gene: NA
v_gene: TRBV6-5

CDR3nt: TGTGCCATCAGTGTGGCCCGAAACACCGGGGAGCTGTTTTTT
CDR3aa: CAISVARNTGELFF
abundance: NA
j_gene: TRBJ2-2
d_gene: NA
v_gene: TRBV10-3

CDR3nt: TGTGCCTGTACACTCGGACAGGGTGGGGCTGCTTCACCCCTCCACTTT
CDR3aa: CACTLGQGGAASPLHF
abundance: NA
j_gene: TRBJ1-6
d_gene: TRBD1
v_gene: TRBV19

CDR3nt: TGTGCCAGCAGCGTAGACGCGAGCTCCTACGAGCAGTACTTC
CDR3aa: CASSVDASSYEQYF
abundance: once
j_gene: TRBJ2-7
d_gene: NA
v_gene: TRBV9

CDR3nt: TGTGCCAGCAGCCTCGACCCCGGGGAGCTGTTTTTT
CDR3aa: CASSLDPGELFF
abundance: NA
j_gene: TRBJ2-2
d_gene: NA
v_gene: TRBV11-3

CDR3nt: TGTGCCATCAGCTCCTCGGGACACCCGGGAGAGACCCAGTACTTC
CDR3aa: CAISSSGHPGETQYF
abundance: NA
j_gene: TRBJ2-5
d_gene: NA
v_gene: TRBV10-3

CDR3nt: TGTGCCAGCAGCGCGCGGGGACCCTACGAGCAGTACTTC
CDR3aa: CASSARGPYEQYF
abundance: NA
j_gene: TRBJ2-7
d_gene: NA
v_gene: TRBV7-2

CDR3nt: TGCAGCGTTGAAGATCTGGACAGGGCTGAAAAACTGTTTTTT
CDR3aa: CSVEDLDRAEKLFF
abundance: NA
j_gene: TRBJ1-4
d_gene: TRBD1
v_gene: TRBV29-1

CDR3nt: TGTGCCAGCCTACAGCGAGTTGGAGGCTACACCTTC
CDR3aa: CASLQRVGGYTF
abundance: NA
j_gene: TRBJ1-2
d_gene: NA
v_gene: TRBV7-9

CDR3nt: TGTGCCAGCAGCTTGGCCAGCGGCGTCCAAGAGACCCAGTACTTC
CDR3aa: CASSLASGVQETQYF
abundance: once
j_gene: TRBJ2-5
d_gene: NA
v_gene: TRBV5-6

CDR3nt: TGTGCCTGGGAAGAGGGTGAAAAACTGTTTTTT
CDR3aa: CAWEEGEKLFF
abundance: once
j_gene: TRBJ1-4
d_gene: NA
v_gene: TRBV30

CDR3nt: TGCGCCAGCAGCTTGGTGGTAGCGGGACCCAACGAGCAGTACTTC
CDR3aa: CASSLVVAGPNEQYF
abundance: once
j_gene: TRBJ2-7
d_gene: TRBD2
v_gene: TRBV5-1

CDR3nt: TGTGCCAGCAGTTCGCGCCCGGGACAGGGTCTGCGCGAGCAGTACTTC
CDR3aa: CASSSRPGQGLREQYF
abundance: NA
j_gene: TRBJ2-7
d_gene: TRBD1
v_gene: TRBV28

CDR3nt: TGTGCCAGCAGTTACTCGTCGCTGGGAAACACCATATATTTT
CDR3aa: CASSYSSLGNTIYF
abundance: NA
j_gene: TRBJ1-3
d_gene: NA
v_gene: TRBV6-5

CDR3nt: TGTGCCAGCAGTGAAATGGGGGGGACAGTTCCAGATGGCTACACCTTC
CDR3aa: CASSEMGGTVPDGYTF
abundance: NA
j_gene: TRBJ1-2
d_gene: TRBD1
v_gene: TRBV6-1

CDR3nt: TGTGCGCTTGGTCGGGAGACCCAGTACTTC
CDR3aa: CALGRETQYF
abundance: NA
j_gene: TRBJ2-5
d_gene: NA
v_gene: TRBV7-9

CDR3nt: TGTGCCAGCAGGGTGCAGTTCTCCTACGAGCAGTACTTC
CDR3aa: CASRVQFSYEQYF
abundance: NA
j_gene: TRBJ2-7
d_gene: NA
v_gene: TRBV9

CDR3nt: TGTGCCAGCAGTCCCGGGACTAGCAGTACCTACGAGCAGTACTTC
CDR3aa: CASSPGTSSTYEQYF
abundance: NA
j_gene: TRBJ2-7
d_gene: TRBD2
v_gene: TRBV11-2

CDR3nt: TGTGCCAGCAGTTTAACAGGGTATGGCTACACCTTC
CDR3aa: CASSLTGYGYTF
abundance: few
j_gene: TRBJ1-2
d_gene: NA
v_gene: TRBV28

CDR3nt: TGTGCCAGCAGCGGGACTAGCGGGCTTTACAATGAGCAGTTCTTC
CDR3aa: CASSGTSGLYNEQFF
abundance: once
j_gene: TRBJ2-1
d_gene: TRBD2
v_gene: TRBV9

CDR3nt: TGTGCCAGCAGCTTTACAGGGCTGGGCGAGACCCAGTACTTC
CDR3aa: CASSFTGLGETQYF
abundance: NA
j_gene: TRBJ2-5
d_gene: NA
v_gene: TRBV5-6

CDR3nt: TGTGCCAGCAGTGAAGAGGGGGGGTTCGGAAACACCATATATTTT
CDR3aa: CASSEEGGFGNTIYF
abundance: NA
j_gene: TRBJ1-3
d_gene: NA
v_gene: TRBV6-1

CDR3nt: TGCGCCAGCAGTGAGCTCCCACCAGGGTCGGGTTCTGGGGCCAACGTCCTGACTTTC
CDR3aa: CASSELPPGSGSGANVLTF
abundance: once
j_gene: TRBJ2-6
d_gene: NA
v_gene: TRBV10-1

CDR3nt: TGCGCCAGCAGCCAAGCAGCATACGGACAGGGGGGGGTCGAGCAGTACTTC
CDR3aa: CASSQAAYGQGGVEQYF
abundance: NA
j_gene: TRBJ2-7
d_gene: TRBD1
v_gene: TRBV4-3

CDR3nt: TGTGCCAGCAGTTACTCCACACAGCAAGAGACCCAGTACTTC
CDR3aa: CASSYSTQQETQYF
abundance: NA
j_gene: TRBJ2-5
d_gene: NA
v_gene: TRBV6-5

CDR3nt: TGTGCCGGAAACCCGAGCGGGGTGGGCACAGATACGCAGTATTTT
CDR3aa: CAGNPSGVGTDTQYF
abundance: once
j_gene: TRBJ2-3
d_gene: TRBD2
v_gene: TRBV6-1

CDR3nt: TGCGCCAGCAGCCCCCGCAGGACAGGGACGCGGCGGGGACAAGAGACCCAGTACTTC
CDR3aa: CASSPRRTGTRRGQETQYF
abundance: NA
j_gene: TRBJ2-5
d_gene: TRBD1
v_gene: TRBV5-1

CDR3nt: TGTGCCAGCAGCCCCCGACTAGCCGGAGAGGCGGATACGCAGTATTTT
CDR3aa: CASSPRLAGEADTQYF
abundance: NA
j_gene: TRBJ2-3
d_gene: TRBD2
v_gene: TRBV5-4

CDR3nt: TGTGCCAGCAGCCAAGGGGGTTGGGCGACTAGCTCGGCTACGCAGTATTTT
CDR3aa: CASSQGGWATSSATQYF
abundance: NA
j_gene: TRBJ2-3
d_gene: TRBD2
v_gene: TRBV4-2

CDR3nt: TGTGCCAGTAAACATTATCGGGAGTCCGAAGAGACCCAGTACTTC
CDR3aa: CASKHYRESEETQYF
abundance: NA
j_gene: TRBJ2-5
d_gene: NA
v_gene: TRBV6-5

CDR3nt: TGCGCCAGCAGCGAGGGGACAGGGGGAAAAGCCGGGGAGCTGTTTTTT
CDR3aa: CASSEGTGGKAGELFF
abundance: NA
j_gene: TRBJ2-2
d_gene: TRBD1
v_gene: TRBV5-1

CDR3nt: TGCGCCAGCAGCTTCAGAGAGGGCCAGCCCCAGCATTTT
CDR3aa: CASSFREGQPQHF
abundance: NA
j_gene: TRBJ1-5
d_gene: NA
v_gene: TRBV5-1

CDR3nt: TGTGCCAGCAGTGCCCCGGGACAGCCCTCTGGAAACACCATATATTTT
CDR3aa: CASSAPGQPSGNTIYF
abundance: NA
j_gene: TRBJ1-3
d_gene: TRBD1
v_gene: TRBV6-1

CDR3nt: TGTGCCAGCAGCTCCCGGACAGGATCCGGTAATTCACCCCTCCACTTT
CDR3aa: CASSSRTGSGNSPLHF
abundance: NA
j_gene: TRBJ1-6
d_gene: TRBD1
v_gene: TRBV5-6

CDR3nt: TGTGCCAGCAGCTACAGGACTAGCGGGTCTTACGAGCAGTACTTC
CDR3aa: CASSYRTSGSYEQYF
abundance: NA
j_gene: TRBJ2-7
d_gene: TRBD2
v_gene: TRBV6-5

CDR3nt: TGTGCCAGCAGCCAAAGGACACCCCAACTTTCCGGTGGCTACACCTTC
CDR3aa: CASSQRTPQLSGGYTF
abundance: NA
j_gene: TRBJ1-2
d_gene: NA
v_gene: TRBV14

CDR3nt: TGTGCCAGCAGTCACCCCCGGGGCACCGGGGAGCTGTTTTTT
CDR3aa: CASSHPRGTGELFF
abundance: NA
j_gene: TRBJ2-2
d_gene: NA
v_gene: TRBV2

CDR3nt: TGTGCCAGCAGTTTACCGTCGTCCTACGCTAGCACAGATACGCAGTATTTT
CDR3aa: CASSLPSSYASTDTQYF
abundance: NA
j_gene: TRBJ2-3
d_gene: NA
v_gene: TRBV27

CDR3nt: TGTGCCAGCACCGTTGCTAGCGGGAGGGCCTACAATGAGCAGTTCTTC
CDR3aa: CASTVASGRAYNEQFF
abundance: NA
j_gene: TRBJ2-1
d_gene: TRBD2
v_gene: TRBV5-6

CDR3nt: TGCGCCAGCAGCTTGGGTAGCCAGGCTCCTGAGGGCTACACCTTC
CDR3aa: CASSLGSQAPEGYTF
abundance: NA
j_gene: TRBJ1-2
d_gene: NA
v_gene: TRBV5-1

CDR3nt: TGTGCCATCAGTACGACAGGGGTCAATCAGCCCCAGCATTTT
CDR3aa: CAISTTGVNQPQHF
abundance: NA
j_gene: TRBJ1-5
d_gene: TRBD1
v_gene: TRBV10-3

CDR3nt: TGTGCCAGCAGCCGCACAGGGTGGGTGGGTGAAAAACTGTTTTTT
CDR3aa: CASSRTGWVGEKLFF
abundance: NA
j_gene: TRBJ1-4
d_gene: NA
v_gene: TRBV5-6

CDR3nt: TGTGCCAGCAGTGAGCGGGAGAGGCACAATGAGCAGTTCTTC
CDR3aa: CASSERERHNEQFF
abundance: NA
j_gene: TRBJ2-1
d_gene: TRBD2
v_gene: TRBV6-1